This entry lists 26 T cell receptor beta chains sequenced from one sample in a study of Ad26.COV2.S vaccination and SARS-CoV-2 variants (dated by TCRdb to the early 2020s). Libraries were prepared through the immunoSEQ multiplex PCR assay. This immuneACCESS table, as held by TCRdb, lists in-frame sequences with V and J called but not all clones. Of the missing ones, under half trace to an unresolved V gene in checked studies; the others have no known cause. The table for this sample lists around 450,000 clones; 80% to 95% of them were counted only once. Clones ranked in the top ten supply about 4.5% of the sample. The treatment or condition label here, explained by the study, means: about 20 received Ad26.COV2.S at low or high dose, single or two shots; five or six received placebo; per-sample allocation not given. For vaccine and placebo recipients, repertoires were sequenced using samples collected on day 63 after the first injection.

This specimen consisted of peripheral blood, obtained in a trial of Ad26.COV2.S vaccine versus placebo. These receptors were taken from a person aged 18-65 years who received the Ad26.COV2.S COVID-19 vaccine or a placebo.

The chain is built from TRBV9 and TRBJ2-7; TRBD2 might be the D (6 bases). The CDR3 runs 15 residues. The V gene's germline CDR1 is SGDLS and CDR2 YYNGEE. The ends were cut back, 1 base at V and 0 bases at J, with 11 bases in the middle. In DNA, the CDR3 is TGTGCCAGCAGCGTATCTGGCGGGAACTCCTACGAGCAGTACTTC. Translating it yields CASSVSGGNSYEQYF.

The chain employs TRBV5-4 and TRBJ2-3, with TRBD2 identical over 8 bases. J was trimmed by 3 bases and V by 4 bases; bases with no gene match: 4. Germline CDR1 is SGHNT and CDR2 is YYREEE (reference sequence). The CDR3 spans 14 residues. The CDR3: CASSISGRTDTQYF. The CDR3 coding sequence is TGTGCCAGCAGCATCAGCGGGAGAACAGATACGCAGTATTTT.

J is TRBJ2-2 and V is TRBV7-9; TRBD1 or TRBD2 may be the D gene (6 bases each). The V end lost 4 bases, the J end lost 6 bases, and 12 bases lay between the germline ends. Germline-derived CDR1 and CDR2 are SEHNR and FQNEAQ (reference sequence). There are 14 residues in the CDR3. The DNA of the CDR3 is TGTGCCAGCAGCTCCTCAGGGGAGGCCGGGGAGCTGTTTTTT. Protein: CASSSSGEAGELFF. Supplemented by reference TRBV7-9 and TRBJ2-2, the full variable domain reads DTGVSQNPRHKITKRGQNVTFRCDPISEHNRLYWYRQTLGQGPEFLTYFQNEAQLEKSRLLSDRFSAERPKGSFSTLEIQRTEQGDSAMYLCASSSSGEAGELFFGEGSRLTVL.

This chain uses TRBV5-1 with TRBJ2-5, with 9 bases fitting TRBD2. The J segment lost 4 bases and the V segment lost 6 bases, leaving 7 bases of the junction unmatched. Germline V gives CDR1 SGHRS, CDR2 YFSETQ. The CDR3 has 14 residues. CDR3 loop: CASKGISGRETQYF. The CDR3 region has the DNA TGCGCCAGCAAAGGAATTAGCGGGAGAGAGACCCAGTACTTC.

CDR3 in amino acids: CSVIGTGEKGETQYF. The CDR3 DNA is TGCAGCGTCATCGGGACAGGGGAAAAGGGAGAGACCCAGTACTTC. The chain joins TRBV29-1 to TRBJ2-5; 10 bases line up with TRBD1. The CDR3 covers 15 residues. Germline assignment: CDR1 SQVTM and CDR2 ANQGSEA. Germline trimming cut 6 bases from V and 4 bases from J; bases unmatched to any gene: 11.

The chain combines TRBV10-3 with TRBJ2-7; the D is unclear. V shed 0 bases and J shed 3 bases, with 18 bases lying between them. Looked up from germline, CDR1 is ENHRY and CDR2 is SYGVKD. The CDR3 length is 17 residues. CDR3 region: CAISESIKPGPLYEQYF. The CDR3, as DNA: TGTGCCATCAGTGAGTCGATTAAGCCCGGGCCCCTCTACGAGCAGTACTTC.

This sequence joins TRBV19 and TRBJ2-2; possibly TRBD1 for D (7 bases). V was pared by 1 base and J by 1 base, with 13 bases between. Germline CDR1 LNHDA, CDR2 SQIVND (reference sequence). CDR3 length equals 17 residues. For the CDR3, the DNA is TGTGCCAGTAGTATAGCGTGGAGGGGGCGGAACACCGGGGAGCTGTTTTTT. Translating it yields CASSIAWRGRNTGELFF. Full variable domain (missing parts from reference TRBV19 and TRBJ2-2): DGGITQSPKYLFRKEGQNVTLSCEQNLNHDAMYWYRQDPGQGLRLIYYSQIVNDFQKGDIAEGYSVSREKKESFPLTVTSAQKNPTAFYLCASSIAWRGRNTGELFFGEGSRLTVL.

The chain recombines TRBV5-5 with TRBJ1-5; D not resolved. Trimming stripped 0 bases from V and 3 bases from J, with 13 bases between. In germline, CDR1 is SGHKS, CDR2 YYEKEE (reference sequence). The CDR3 totals 16 residues. CDR3 protein: CASSLEWYSSNQPQHF. In nucleotides, the CDR3 is TGTGCCAGCAGCTTGGAGTGGTACAGTTCCAATCAGCCCCAGCATTTT.

As DNA, the CDR3 is TGTGCCAGCAAAGGACAGGGGGTGAACACCGGGGAGCTGTTTTTT. Amino acids: CASKGQGVNTGELFF. The rearrangement joins TRBV25-1 to TRBJ2-2; 10 nucleotides match TRBD1. J gave up 1 base and V 7 bases, and 3 bases lay outside the gene matches. CDR1 and CDR2 from the germline V gene are MGHDK and SYGVNS. The CDR3 is 15 amino acids.

The V call is TRBV19, the J call TRBJ1-2; D gene unclear. The V gene lost 3 bases and the J gene lost 1 base, with 9 bases spanning the gap. CDR1 is LNHDA and CDR2 is SQIVND in the germline V gene (reference sequence). The CDR3 extends over 14 amino acids. The CDR3 DNA follows: TGTGCCAGTAGTATCCTGGCAGTTAACTATGGCTACACCTTC. Protein: CASSILAVNYGYTF.

V is TRBV28 and J is TRBJ1-2, with 7 bases identical to TRBD1. This CDR3 contains 15 residues. Germline V gives CDR1 MDHEN, CDR2 SYDVKM. V lost 3 bases, J lost 1 base, and 5 bases stayed unmatched. The CDR3 bases are TGTGCCAGCAGTTTCCGGAACAGGGGTAACTATGGCTACACCTTC. It encodes CASSFRNRGNYGYTF.

This clone appeared a few times. The chain combines TRBV19 with TRBJ1-3; D might be TRBD1 (6 bases). Germline-derived CDR1 and CDR2 are LNHDA and SQIVND (reference sequence). The V end lost 6 bases, the J end lost 0 bases, and 12 bases lay between the germline ends. This CDR3 has 15 residues. The CDR3 DNA reads TGTGCCAGTAGCCCACAGGGCAGCTCTGGAAACACCATATATTTT. Translated, it gives CASSPQGSSGNTIYF. Variable domain in full (rest from reference TRBV19 and TRBJ1-3): DGGITQSPKYLFRKEGQNVTLSCEQNLNHDAMYWYRQDPGQGLRLIYYSQIVNDFQKGDIAEGYSVSREKKESFPLTVTSAQKNPTAFYLCASSPQGSSGNTIYFGEGSWLTVV.

The count of this clone is one. The genes are TRBV7-3 and TRBJ2-1; 7 nucleotides align to TRBD2. Germline V gene data show CDR1 as SGHTA and CDR2 as FQGTGA. The trim removed 1 base at V and 5 bases at J, leaving 8 bases unmatched. The CDR3 loop spans 16 amino acids. The CDR3 nucleotides are TGTGCCAGCAGCTTAAGAGGGCTAGCGGATCACAATGAGCAGTTCTTC. Translating gives CASSLRGLADHNEQFF.

The rearrangement joins TRBV19 to TRBJ2-1, with a possible D match to TRBD1 (6 bases). Per the germline V gene, CDR1 is LNHDA and CDR2 is SQIVND (reference sequence). Trimming cost V 5 bases and J 3 bases, with 17 bases left between them. The CDR3 extends over 16 amino acids. This CDR3 reads CASSRYRAGFYNEQFF. In DNA, the CDR3 is TGTGCCAGTAGTCGATACAGGGCCGGTTTCTACAATGAGCAGTTCTTC.

V gene TRBV5-1 combines with J gene TRBJ2-7; 7 bases align to TRBD1. From germline, CDR1 is SGHRS and CDR2 YFSETQ. V dropped 4 bases and J dropped 1; count of bases not matched to a gene: 14. This CDR3 spans 17 amino acids. The DNA for the CDR3 is TGCGCCAGCAGCCCACTTACAGGGGCCCTAGGATCCTACGAGCAGTACTTC. The encoded protein is CASSPLTGALGSYEQYF.

The DNA for the CDR3 is TGTGCCAGCAGCAAATTCCAGTATGACAGGGAGGCAGAGCAGTTCTTC. It specifies CASSKFQYDREAEQFF. The V and J genes are TRBV21-1 and TRBJ2-1; no DNA check was done on the table's D call, TRBD1. TRBV21-1 has pseudogene status. The CDR3 length is 16 residues.

A few counts support this clone. CDR3: CASSLSTSGRYIQYF. The CDR3 region has the DNA TGTGCCAGCAGTTTATCCACTAGCGGGAGATACATTCAGTACTTC. J is TRBJ2-4 and V is TRBV28; 11 bases agree with TRBD2. After removal of 1 base from V and 8 bases from J, the junction contained 4 bases not matched to a gene. Germline CDR1 reads MDHEN; CDR2 reads SYDVKM. CDR3 length: 15 residues.

J is TRBJ1-1 and V is TRBV27; D is unresolved. V was shortened by 5 bases and J by 0 bases, with 13 bases between the two germline ends. Germline V gene lookup returns CDR1 MNHEY and CDR2 SMNVEV (reference sequence). The CDR3 has 15 residues. The CDR3, as DNA: TGTGCCAGCAGTCCGACGACACGAATGAACACTGAAGCTTTCTTT. Translation: CASSPTTRMNTEAFF.

The chain couples TRBV9 to TRBJ2-7; D may be TRBD1 or TRBD2 (5 bases each). Germline CDR1 reads SGDLS; CDR2 reads YYNGEE. There are 13 residues in the CDR3. V was trimmed by 4 bases and J by 4 bases, leaving 12 bases between them. CDR3 bases: TGTGCCAGCAGCCTGGCTGGGGGATACGAGCAGTACTTC. Translation: CASSLAGGYEQYF. Using reference TRBV9 and TRBJ2-7 for the parts outside the CDR3, the full variable domain is DSGVTQTPKHLITATGQRVTLRCSPRSGDLSVYWYQQSLDQGLQFLIQYYNGEERAKGNILERFSAQQFPDLHSELNLSSLELGDSALYFCASSLAGGYEQYFGPGTRLTVT.

The chain links TRBV7-8 to TRBJ2-3; maybe TRBD1 (5 bases). The V and J ends lost 3 bases and 0 bases respectively, with 10 bases between them. The CDR3 covers 15 residues. The germline CDR1 and CDR2 sequences are SGHVS and FQNEAQ. The CDR3 region has the DNA TGTGCCAGCAGCTTCACAGGCTCTAGCACAGATACGCAGTATTTT. Its translation: CASSFTGSSTDTQYF.

This sequence joins TRBV7-9 and TRBJ2-3, with TRBD1 matching 10 bases. This CDR3 region has 14 residues. The junction had 3 bases not matched to a gene; V was cut back by 4 bases and J by 5 bases. In germline, CDR1 is SEHNR, CDR2 FQNEAQ (reference sequence). The CDR3 loop reads CASSSRDRGDTQYF. CDR3 in DNA: TGTGCCAGCAGCTCCCGGGACAGGGGAGATACGCAGTATTTT. The entire variable domain, with the rest obtained from reference TRBV7-9 and TRBJ2-3, is as follows: DTGVSQNPRHKITKRGQNVTFRCDPISEHNRLYWYRQTLGQGPEFLTYFQNEAQLEKSRLLSDRFSAERPKGSFSTLEIQRTEQGDSAMYLCASSSRDRGDTQYFGPGTRLTVL.

This clone was counted once. This rearrangement joins TRBV28 to TRBJ1-2, with D unresolved. The V gene lost 6 bases and the J gene lost 4 bases, with 6 bases spanning the gap. The CDR3 runs to 11 residues. In germline, CDR1 is MDHEN, CDR2 SYDVKM. CDR3 amino acids: CASSRPYGYTF. The CDR3 DNA is TGTGCCAGCAGCCGACCCTATGGCTACACCTTC.

This chain uses TRBV7-3 with TRBJ2-2; 7 bases fit TRBD1. V gave up 2 bases and J gave up 6 bases; unmatched junction bases: 6. CDR1 SGHTA and CDR2 FQGTGA come from the germline V gene. The CDR3 is made up of 15 amino acids. This CDR3 reads CASSLSRGSAGELFF. CDR3 nucleotides: TGTGCCAGCAGCTTATCCAGGGGGAGCGCCGGGGAGCTGTTTTTT.

The chain links TRBV6-1 to TRBJ2-7; the D call may be TRBD1 or TRBD2 (6 bases each). Trimming cost V 1 base and J 3 bases, with 16 bases left between them. This CDR3 spans 16 amino acids. Germline CDR1 is MNHNS and CDR2 is SASEGT. CDR3 nucleotides: TGTGCCAGCAGTGAAGGATGGGGTAGGGGGGTCTACGAGCAGTACTTC. Translating gives CASSEGWGRGVYEQYF.

The gene calls are TRBV7-6 and TRBJ1-2; a possible D gene is TRBD1 (6 bases). Trimming took 5 bases from V and 6 from J, leaving 13 bases between them. Germline values: CDR1 SGHVS, CDR2 FNYEAQ. This CDR3 is built from 13 residues. In DNA form, the CDR3 reads TGTGCCAGCAGCCCTTGGACAGCGGATGGCTACACCTTC. Its translation: CASSPWTADGYTF.

This clone occurred a few times. The chain couples TRBV9 to TRBJ2-1; 7 nucleotides match TRBD2. CDR1 and CDR2 (germline): SGDLS, YYNGEE. Unmatched junction bases numbered 6, after V lost 2 bases and J lost 1 base. The CDR3 sequence is 16 residues long. The CDR3 is CASSVAGVESYNEQFF. CDR3 sequence (DNA): TGTGCCAGCAGCGTGGCGGGAGTTGAATCCTACAATGAGCAGTTCTTC.